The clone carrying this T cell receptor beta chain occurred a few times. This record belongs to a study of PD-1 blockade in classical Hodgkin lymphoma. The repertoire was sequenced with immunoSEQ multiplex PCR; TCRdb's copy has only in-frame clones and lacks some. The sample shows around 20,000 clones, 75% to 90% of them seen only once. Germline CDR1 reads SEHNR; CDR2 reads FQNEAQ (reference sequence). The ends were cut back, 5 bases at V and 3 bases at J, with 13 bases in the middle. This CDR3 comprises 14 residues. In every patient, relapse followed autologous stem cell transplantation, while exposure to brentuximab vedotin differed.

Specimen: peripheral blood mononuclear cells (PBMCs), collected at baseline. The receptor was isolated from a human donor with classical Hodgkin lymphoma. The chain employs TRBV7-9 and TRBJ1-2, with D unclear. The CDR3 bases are TGTGCCAGCAGCGCCAACAGCCTCTACTATGGCTACACCTTC. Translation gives CASSANSLYYGYTF. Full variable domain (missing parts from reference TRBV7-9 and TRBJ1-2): DTGVSQNPRHKITKRGQNVTFRCDPISEHNRLYWYRQTLGQGPEFLTYFQNEAQLEKSRLLSDRFSAERPKGSFSTLEIQRTEQGDSAMYLCASSANSLYYGYTFGSGTRLTVV.